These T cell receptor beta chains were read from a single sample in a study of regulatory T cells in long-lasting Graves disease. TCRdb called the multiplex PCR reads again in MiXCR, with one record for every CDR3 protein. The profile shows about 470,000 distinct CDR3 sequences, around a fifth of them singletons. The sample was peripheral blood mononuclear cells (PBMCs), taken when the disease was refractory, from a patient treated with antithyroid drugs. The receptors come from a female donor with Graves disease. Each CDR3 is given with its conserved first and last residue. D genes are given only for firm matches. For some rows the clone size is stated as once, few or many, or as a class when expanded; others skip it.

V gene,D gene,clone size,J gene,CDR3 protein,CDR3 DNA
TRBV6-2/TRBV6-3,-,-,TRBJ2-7,CASSPIQPRDRVYEQYF,TGTGCCAGCAGCCCTATACAACCGCGGGATCGTGTCTACGAGCAGTACTTC
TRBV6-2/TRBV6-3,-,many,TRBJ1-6,CASSEGLRTSPLHF,TGTGCCAGCAGTGAAGGACTCAGGACATCACCCCTCCACTTT
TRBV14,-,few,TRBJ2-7,CASSNWDTYYEQYF,TGTGCCAGCAGCAACTGGGACACTTACTACGAGCAGTACTTC
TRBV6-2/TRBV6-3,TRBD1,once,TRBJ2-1,CASRKTGGDYNEQFF,TGTGCCAGCAGAAAGACAGGGGGCGACTACAATGAGCAGTTCTTC
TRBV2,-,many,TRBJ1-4,CASSEGGGVSEKLFF,TGTGCCAGCAGTGAAGGGGGGGGTGTATCGGAAAAACTGTTTTTT
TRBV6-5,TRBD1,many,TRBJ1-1,CASSYDEDRGLEAFF,TGTGCCAGCAGTTACGATGAGGACAGGGGGCTTGAAGCTTTCTTT
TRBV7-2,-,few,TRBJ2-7,CASSYDSLSSYEQYF,TGTGCCAGCAGCTACGACTCCCTAAGCTCCTACGAGCAGTACTTC
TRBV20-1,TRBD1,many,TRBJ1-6,CSARRTGISPLHF,TGCAGTGCTAGGAGGACAGGGATTTCACCCCTCCACTTT
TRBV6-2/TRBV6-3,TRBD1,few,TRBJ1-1,CASSRQGGSTEAFF,TGTGCCAGCAGTAGACAGGGCGGGAGCACTGAAGCTTTCTTT
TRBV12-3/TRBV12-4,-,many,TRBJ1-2,CASKGNYGYTF,TGTGCCAGCAAGGGGAACTATGGCTACACCTTC
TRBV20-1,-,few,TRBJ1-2,CSARDNSPHTGTRGYTF,TGCAGTGCTAGAGATAACTCCCCCCACACAGGCACCAGGGGCTACACCTTC
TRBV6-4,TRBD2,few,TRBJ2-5,CASAISGGETQYF,TGTGCCAGCGCTATTAGCGGGGGAGAGACCCAGTACTTC
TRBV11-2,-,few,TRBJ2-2,CASSSRQDPNTGELFF,TGTGCCAGCAGCTCTAGACAGGACCCGAACACCGGGGAGCTGTTTTTT
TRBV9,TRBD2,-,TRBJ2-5,CASSVAGGVETQYF,TGTGCCAGCAGCGTAGCGGGAGGAGTAGAGACCCAGTACTTC
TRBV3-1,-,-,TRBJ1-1,CASSQEGGWPNTEAFF,TGTGCCAGCAGTCAGGAAGGAGGATGGCCCAACACTGAAGCTTTCTTT
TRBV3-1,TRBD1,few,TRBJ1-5,CASSPTTGANQPQHF,TGTGCCAGCAGCCCAACGACAGGGGCGAATCAGCCCCAGCATTTT
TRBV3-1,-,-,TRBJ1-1,CASSQNHRQDTEAFF,TGTGCCAGCAGCCAAAATCACAGGCAGGACACTGAAGCTTTCTTT
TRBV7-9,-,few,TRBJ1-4,CASSPDSNNEKLFF,TGTGCCAGCAGTCCTGACAGCAATAATGAAAAACTGTTTTTT
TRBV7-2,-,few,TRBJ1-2,CASSLLGATGYTF,TGTGCCAGCAGCTTACTGGGGGCTACTGGCTACACCTTC
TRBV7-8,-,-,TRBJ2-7,CASSTQGGGSFVEQYF,TGTGCCAGCAGCACCCAGGGGGGAGGGTCGTTTGTAGAGCAGTACTTC
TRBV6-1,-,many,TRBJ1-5,CASRLGWGSNQPQHF,TGTGCCAGCAGGCTGGGCTGGGGCAGTAATCAGCCCCAGCATTTT
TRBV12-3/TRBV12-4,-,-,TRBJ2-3,CASSFATLYTDTQYF,TGTGCCAGCAGTTTCGCTACCCTCTACACAGATACGCAGTATTTT
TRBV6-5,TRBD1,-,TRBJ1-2,CASSYPQGAFYGYTF,TGTGCCAGCAGTTACCCTCAGGGGGCTTTCTATGGCTACACCTTC
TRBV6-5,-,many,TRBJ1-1,CASSWGGFEAFF,TGTGCCAGCAGTTGGGGGGGCTTTGAAGCTTTCTTT
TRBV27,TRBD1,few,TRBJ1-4,CASSGQGWGEKLFF,TGTGCCAGCAGCGGACAGGGATGGGGCGAAAAACTGTTTTTT
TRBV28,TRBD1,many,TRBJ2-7,CAATGQGFHEQYF,TGTGCCGCAACCGGACAGGGATTCCACGAGCAGTACTTC
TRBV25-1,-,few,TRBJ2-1,CASSEGGLAYNEQFF,TGTGCCAGCAGTGAGGGTGGCCTGGCCTACAATGAGCAGTTCTTC
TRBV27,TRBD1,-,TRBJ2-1,CASSPWTGYNEQFF,TGTGCCAGCAGTCCATGGACAGGGTACAATGAGCAGTTCTTC
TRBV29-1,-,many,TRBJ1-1,CSCRTVSTEAFF,TGCAGCTGTCGGACAGTTAGCACTGAAGCTTTCTTT
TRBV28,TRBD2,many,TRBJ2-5,CASSSASGGPQETQYF,TGTGCCAGCAGTTCCGCAAGCGGGGGGCCTCAAGAGACCCAGTACTTC
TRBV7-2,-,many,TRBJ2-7,CASSPRQVYEQYF,TGTGCCAGCAGCCCCCGTCAGGTCTACGAGCAGTACTTC
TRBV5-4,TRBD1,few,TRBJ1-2,CASSRTGGSPLRGYTF,TGTGCCAGCAGCCGGACAGGGGGCAGCCCACTGCGGGGCTACACCTTC
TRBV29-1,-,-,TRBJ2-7,CSARTRTNYEQYF,TGCAGCGCCCGGACCCGTACAAACTACGAGCAGTACTTC
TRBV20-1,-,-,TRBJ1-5,CSAWTVDGIYSNQPQHF,TGCAGTGCGTGGACAGTGGATGGGATTTATAGCAATCAGCCCCAGCATTTT
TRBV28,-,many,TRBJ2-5,CASSFQQGSQETQYF,TGTGCCAGCAGTTTTCAGCAGGGATCACAAGAGACCCAGTACTTC
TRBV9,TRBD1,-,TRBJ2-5,CASSVAGGQAGETQYF,TGTGCCAGCAGCGTAGCTGGGGGACAGGCGGGAGAGACCCAGTACTTC
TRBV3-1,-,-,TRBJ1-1,CASSQDGGFTEAFF,TGTGCCAGCAGCCAAGATGGAGGGTTCACTGAAGCTTTCTTT
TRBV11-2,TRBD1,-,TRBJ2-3,CASSPGQGGTDTQYF,TGTGCCAGCAGCCCGGGACAGGGTGGGACAGATACGCAGTATTTT
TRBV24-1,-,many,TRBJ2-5,CATSDPSMGVETQYF,TGTGCCACCAGTGACCCGTCAATGGGGGTGGAGACCCAGTACTTC
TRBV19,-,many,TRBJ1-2,CASSIDPGVGYGYTF,TGTGCCAGTAGTATAGATCCAGGGGTCGGCTATGGCTACACCTTC
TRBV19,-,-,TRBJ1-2,CASSADGYTF,TGTGCCAGTTCGGCCGATGGCTACACCTTC
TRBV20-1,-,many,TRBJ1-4,CSARDWFTGEKLFF,TGCAGTGCTAGAGATTGGTTCACGGGGGAAAAACTGTTTTTT
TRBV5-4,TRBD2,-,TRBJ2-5,CASSLGELAGEETQYF,TGTGCCAGCAGCTTGGGAGAACTAGCGGGGGAGGAGACCCAGTACTTC
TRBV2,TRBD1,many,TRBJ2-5,CASSEKSGTGGFETQYF,TGTGCCAGCAGTGAGAAATCCGGGACAGGGGGATTTGAGACCCAGTACTTC
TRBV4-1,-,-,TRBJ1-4,CASSRQAQEKLFF,TGCGCCAGCAGCCGGCAGGCACAGGAAAAACTGTTTTTT
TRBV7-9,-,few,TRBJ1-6,CASSPPGPSNSPLHF,TGTGCCAGCAGTCCCCCGGGGCCGAGTAATTCACCCCTCCACTTT
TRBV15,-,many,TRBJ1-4,CATSRDGAEGEKLFF,TGTGCCACCAGCAGAGACGGGGCTGAGGGTGAAAAACTGTTTTTT
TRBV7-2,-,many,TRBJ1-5,CASSFAGQPQHF,TGTGCCAGCAGCTTTGCGGGTCAGCCCCAGCATTTT
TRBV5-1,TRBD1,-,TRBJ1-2,CASSSNPGTGFRRRYGYTF,TGCGCCAGCAGCAGCAATCCCGGGACAGGGTTTAGACGCCGCTATGGCTACACCTTC
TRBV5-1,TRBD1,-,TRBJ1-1,CASSLGVDRVKAFF,TGCGCCAGCAGCTTGGGAGTAGACAGGGTAAAAGCTTTCTTT
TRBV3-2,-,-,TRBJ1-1,CASSQEFGRGLSEAFF,TGTGCCAGCAGCCAAGAATTCGGCAGGGGATTGTCTGAAGCTTTCTTT
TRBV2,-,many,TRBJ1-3,CASTLGTRNTIYF,TGTGCCAGCACCCTCGGGACAAGAAACACCATATATTTT
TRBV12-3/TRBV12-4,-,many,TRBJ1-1,CASSRTYTEAFF,TGTGCCAGCAGCCGGACCTACACTGAAGCTTTCTTT
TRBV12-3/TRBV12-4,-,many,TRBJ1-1,CASSLGGGNTEAFF,TGTGCCAGCAGTTTAGGGGGGGGGAACACTGAAGCTTTCTTT
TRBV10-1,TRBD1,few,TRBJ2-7,CASSESGTGSYEQYF,TGCGCCAGCAGTGAGTCTGGGACAGGGAGTTACGAGCAGTACTTC
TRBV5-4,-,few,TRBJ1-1,CASSVPWGLAEAFF,TGTGCCAGCAGTGTCCCCTGGGGGCTGGCTGAAGCTTTCTTT
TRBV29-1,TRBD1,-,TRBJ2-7,CSVEAGTGTYEQYF,TGCAGCGTTGAAGCTGGGACAGGGACCTACGAGCAGTACTTC
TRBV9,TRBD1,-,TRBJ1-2,CASSAPRTGGHYGYTF,TGTGCCAGCAGCGCCCCCCGGACAGGGGGCCACTATGGCTACACCTTC
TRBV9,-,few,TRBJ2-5,CASSVTGHLWRETQYF,TGTGCCAGCAGCGTTACAGGACACCTTTGGAGGGAGACCCAGTACTTC